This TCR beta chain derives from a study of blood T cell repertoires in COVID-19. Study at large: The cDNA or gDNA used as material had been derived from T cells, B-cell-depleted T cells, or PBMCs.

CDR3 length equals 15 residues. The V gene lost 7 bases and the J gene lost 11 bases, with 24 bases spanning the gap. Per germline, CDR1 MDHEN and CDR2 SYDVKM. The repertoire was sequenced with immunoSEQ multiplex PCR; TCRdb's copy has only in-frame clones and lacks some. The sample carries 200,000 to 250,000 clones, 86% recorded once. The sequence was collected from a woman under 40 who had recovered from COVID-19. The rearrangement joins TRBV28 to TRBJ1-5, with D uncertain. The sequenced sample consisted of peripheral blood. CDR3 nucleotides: TGTGCCAGCATGGAACGGGGAGCGACTGCTAGGACCCAGCATTTT. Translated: CASMERGATARTQHF. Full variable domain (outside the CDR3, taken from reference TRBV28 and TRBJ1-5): DVKVTQSSRYLVKRTGEKVFLECVQDMDHENMFWYRQDPGLGLRLIYFSYDVKMKEKGDIPEGYSVSREKKERFSLILESASTNQTSMYLCASMERGATARTQHFGDGTRLSIL.